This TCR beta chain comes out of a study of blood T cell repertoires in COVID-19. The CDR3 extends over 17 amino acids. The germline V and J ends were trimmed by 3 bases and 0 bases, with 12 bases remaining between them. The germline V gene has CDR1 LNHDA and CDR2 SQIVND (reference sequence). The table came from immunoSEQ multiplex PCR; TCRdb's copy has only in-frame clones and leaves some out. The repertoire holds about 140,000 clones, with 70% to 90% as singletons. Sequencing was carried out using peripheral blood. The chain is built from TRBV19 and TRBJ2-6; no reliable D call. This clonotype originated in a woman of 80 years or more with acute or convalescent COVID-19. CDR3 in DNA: TGTGCCAGTAGTATTGCGAGTGCGCGCTCTGGGGCCAACGTCCTGACTTTC. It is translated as CASSIASARSGANVLTF.